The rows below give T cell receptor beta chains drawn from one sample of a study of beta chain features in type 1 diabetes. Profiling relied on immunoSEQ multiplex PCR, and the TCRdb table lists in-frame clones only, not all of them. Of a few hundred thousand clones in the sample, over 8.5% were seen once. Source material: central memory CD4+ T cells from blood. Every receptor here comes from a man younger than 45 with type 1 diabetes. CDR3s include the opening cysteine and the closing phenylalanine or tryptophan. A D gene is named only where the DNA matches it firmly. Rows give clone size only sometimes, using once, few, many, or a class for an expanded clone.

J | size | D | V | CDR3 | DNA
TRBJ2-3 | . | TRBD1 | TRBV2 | CASGQGTVDTQYF | TGTGCCAGCGGACAGGGGACCGTAGATACGCAGTATTTT
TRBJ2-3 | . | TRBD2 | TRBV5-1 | CASSAATSGSVGDTQYF | TGCGCCAGCAGCGCGGCGACTAGCGGGAGTGTCGGAGATACGCAGTATTTT
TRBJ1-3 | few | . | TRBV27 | CASSLSLGIGNTIYF | TGTGCCAGCAGTTTATCGCTAGGGATAGGAAACACCATATATTTT
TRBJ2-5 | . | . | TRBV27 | CASSYSKGETQYF | TGTGCCAGCAGTTACTCGAAGGGAGAGACCCAGTACTTC
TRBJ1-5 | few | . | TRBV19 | CASSEGSQHF | TGTGCCAGTAGTGAGGGTTCCCAGCATTTT
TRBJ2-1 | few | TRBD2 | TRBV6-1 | CASSEHAFLRLAGDRNEQFF | TGTGCCAGCAGTGAACACGCTTTTTTGCGACTAGCGGGAGATAGGAATGAGCAGTTCTTC
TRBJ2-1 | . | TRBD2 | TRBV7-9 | CASSSLAGTYNEQFF | TGTGCCAGCAGCTCACTAGCGGGGACCTACAATGAGCAGTTCTTC
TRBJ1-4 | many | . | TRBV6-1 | CASMRGLELFF | TGTGCCAGCATGAGGGGATTGGAACTGTTTTTT
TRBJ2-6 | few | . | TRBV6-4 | CASLFFSSGANVLTF | TGTGCCAGTTTGTTCTTTAGCTCTGGGGCCAACGTCCTGACTTTC
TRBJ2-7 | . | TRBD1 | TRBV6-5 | CASSYSGTGNEQYF | TGTGCCAGCAGTTACTCCGGGACAGGGAACGAGCAGTACTTC
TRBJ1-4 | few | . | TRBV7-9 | CASSPQRGGTNEKLFF | TGTGCCAGCAGCCCACAAAGGGGGGGAACTAATGAAAAACTGTTTTTT
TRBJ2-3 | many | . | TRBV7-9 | CASSLNLGTDTQYF | TGTGCCAGCAGCTTAAACCTGGGGACAGATACGCAGTATTTT
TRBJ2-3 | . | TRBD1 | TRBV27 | CASSPGQGSGTDTQYF | TGTGCCAGCAGTCCGGGACAGGGCTCGGGCACAGATACGCAGTATTTT
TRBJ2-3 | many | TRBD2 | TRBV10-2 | CASSDYPTSGYTDTQYF | TGCGCCAGCAGTGATTATCCCACTAGCGGCTACACAGATACGCAGTATTTT
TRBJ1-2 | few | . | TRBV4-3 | CASSQDPRQFDTLAAF | TGCGCCAGCAGCCAAGATCCGAGACAGTTCGATACTCTTGCGGCCTTC
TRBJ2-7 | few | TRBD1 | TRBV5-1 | CASSADRDGEQYF | TGCGCCAGCAGCGCGGACAGGGACGGCGAGCAGTACTTC
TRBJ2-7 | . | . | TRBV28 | CASTPAGTAVYEQYF | TGTGCCAGCACCCCTGCCGGGACTGCAGTCTACGAGCAGTACTTC
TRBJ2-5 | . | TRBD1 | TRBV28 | CASSPGQGVYQETQYF | TGTGCCAGCAGTCCCGGACAGGGGGTTTACCAAGAGACCCAGTACTTC
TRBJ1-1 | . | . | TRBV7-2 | CASTSGGRTEAFF | TGTGCCAGCACGTCGGGGGGCCGGACTGAAGCTTTCTTT
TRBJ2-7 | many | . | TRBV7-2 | CASNNIYYEQYF | TGTGCCAGCAACAACATTTACTACGAGCAGTACTTC
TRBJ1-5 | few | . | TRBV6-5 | CASSQGYGAQHF | TGTGCCAGCAGTCAAGGCTATGGGGCCCAGCATTTT
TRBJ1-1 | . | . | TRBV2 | CASSGGREAFF | TGTGCCAGCAGTGGAGGGCGGGAAGCTTTCTTT
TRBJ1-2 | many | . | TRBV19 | CASSTLTLGGYTF | TGTGCCAGTAGTACCCTCACCCTCGGAGGCTACACCTTC
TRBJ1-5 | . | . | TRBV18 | CASSYRPRNQPQHF | TGTGCCAGCTCATACAGGCCTCGTAATCAGCCCCAGCATTTT
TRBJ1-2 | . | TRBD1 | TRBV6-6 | CASSTETGANYGYTF | TGTGCCAGCAGTACCGAGACAGGGGCGAACTATGGCTACACCTTC
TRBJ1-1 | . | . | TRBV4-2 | CASSQEFGGRRNTEAFF | TGTGCCAGCAGCCAAGAATTCGGGGGGCGCAGGAACACTGAAGCTTTCTTT
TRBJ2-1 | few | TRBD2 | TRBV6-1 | CASSEGLAGGSWGGEQFF | TGTGCCAGCAGTGAAGGCCTAGCGGGAGGGTCATGGGGGGGTGAGCAGTTCTTC
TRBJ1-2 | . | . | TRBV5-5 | CASSLDRSNYGYTF | TGTGCCAGCAGCTTGGACAGGTCTAACTATGGCTACACCTTC
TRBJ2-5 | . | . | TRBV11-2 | CASSLGSGRETQYF | TGTGCCAGCAGCTTAGGTTCGGGGCGAGAGACCCAGTACTTC
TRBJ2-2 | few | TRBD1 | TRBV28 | CASSRDRGMNTGELFF | TGTGCCAGCAGCCGTGACAGGGGGATGAACACCGGGGAGCTGTTTTTT
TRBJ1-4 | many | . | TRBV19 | CASRSRTATNEKLFF | TGTGCCAGTAGGTCAAGGACCGCAACTAATGAAAAACTGTTTTTT
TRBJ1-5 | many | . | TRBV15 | CATSRDLGGGGQPQHF | TGTGCCACCAGCAGAGACTTGGGGGGTGGAGGGCAGCCCCAGCATTTT
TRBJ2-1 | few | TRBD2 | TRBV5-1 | CASSITGTTSYNEQFF | TGCGCCAGCAGCATAACCGGGACTACCTCCTACAATGAGCAGTTCTTC
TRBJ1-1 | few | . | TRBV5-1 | CASSLNRAEAFF | TGCGCCAGCAGCTTGAACAGAGCAGAAGCTTTCTTT
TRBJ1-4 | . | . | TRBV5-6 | CASSLRAGEKLFF | TGTGCCAGCAGCTTGAGGGCCGGAGAAAAACTGTTTTTT
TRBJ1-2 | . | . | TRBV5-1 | CASSNDGDYGYTF | TGCGCCAGCAGCAACGACGGAGACTATGGCTACACCTTC
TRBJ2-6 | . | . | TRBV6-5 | CASRGAITGANVLTF | TGTGCCAGCAGAGGTGCTATCACTGGGGCCAACGTCCTGACTTTC
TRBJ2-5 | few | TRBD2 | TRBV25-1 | CASSDRGGGETQYF | TGTGCCAGCAGTGACAGAGGCGGGGGAGAGACCCAGTACTTC
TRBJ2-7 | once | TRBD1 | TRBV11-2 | CASSYQGDEQYF | TGTGCCAGCAGCTACCAGGGGGACGAGCAGTACTTC
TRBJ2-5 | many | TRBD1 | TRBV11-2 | CASSLGQGGLASVQETQYF | TGTGCCAGCAGCCTGGGACAGGGGGGTCTTGCCTCCGTCCAAGAGACCCAGTACTTC
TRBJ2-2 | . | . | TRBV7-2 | CASSPPRVRTGELFF | TGTGCCAGCAGCCCCCCTAGGGTTCGGACCGGGGAGCTGTTTTTT
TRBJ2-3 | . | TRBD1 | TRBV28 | CASSRDSTDTQYF | TGTGCCAGCAGTCGGGACAGTACAGATACGCAGTATTTT
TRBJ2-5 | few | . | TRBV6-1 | CASRGGLLQETQYF | TGTGCCAGCAGAGGGGGACTACTCCAAGAGACCCAGTACTTC
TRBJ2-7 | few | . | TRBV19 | CASSSPQEGTSYEQYF | TGTGCCAGTAGTAGCCCTCAGGAGGGAACTTCCTACGAGCAGTACTTC
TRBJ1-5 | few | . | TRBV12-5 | CASGLGAGQPQHF | TGTGCTAGTGGTTTGGGGGCGGGGCAGCCCCAGCATTTT